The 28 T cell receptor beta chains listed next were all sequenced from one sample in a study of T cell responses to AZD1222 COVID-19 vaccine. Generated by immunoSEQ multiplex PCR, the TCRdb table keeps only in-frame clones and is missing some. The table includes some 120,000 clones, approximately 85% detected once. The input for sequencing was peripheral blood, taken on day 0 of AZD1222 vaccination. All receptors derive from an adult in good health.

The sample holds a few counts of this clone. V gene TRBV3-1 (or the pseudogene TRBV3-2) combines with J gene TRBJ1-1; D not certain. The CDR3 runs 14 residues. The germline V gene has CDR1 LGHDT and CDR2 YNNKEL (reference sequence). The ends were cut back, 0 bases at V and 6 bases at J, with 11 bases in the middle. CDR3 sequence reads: CASSQEGIPAEAFF. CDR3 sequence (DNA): TGTGCCAGCAGCCAAGAGGGCATCCCAGCTGAAGCTTTCTTT.

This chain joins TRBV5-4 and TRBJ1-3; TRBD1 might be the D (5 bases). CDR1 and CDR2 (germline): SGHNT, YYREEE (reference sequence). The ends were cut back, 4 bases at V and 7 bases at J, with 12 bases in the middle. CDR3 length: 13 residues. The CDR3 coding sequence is TGTGCCAGCAGCATGACAGATTTGAACACCATATATTTT. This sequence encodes CASSMTDLNTIYF.

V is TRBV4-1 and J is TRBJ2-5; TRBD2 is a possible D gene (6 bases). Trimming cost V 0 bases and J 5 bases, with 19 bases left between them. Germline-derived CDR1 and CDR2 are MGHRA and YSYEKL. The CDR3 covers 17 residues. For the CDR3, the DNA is TGCGCCAGCAGCCAAGATCGGGAGTCGGGAGCTCCCGAGACCCAGTACTTC. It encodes CASSQDRESGAPETQYF.

The CDR3 region is CATSDRRSTDRSFYGYTF. CDR3 sequence (DNA): TGTGCCACCAGTGATCGCCGATCTACCGACAGGTCGTTCTATGGCTACACCTTC. V is TRBV24-1 and J is TRBJ1-2; D may be TRBD1 (6 bases). The germline V gene has CDR1 KGHDR and CDR2 SFDVKD. V lost 3 bases, J lost 4 bases, and 23 bases lay in between. CDR3 length: 18 amino acids.

This CDR3 is CASSYSTGELFF. The DNA of the CDR3 is TGTGCCAGCAGTTACTCGACCGGGGAGCTGTTTTTT. The V call is TRBV6-5, the J call TRBJ2-2, with D hard to call. The V gene's germline CDR1 is MNHEY and CDR2 SVGAGI. The CDR3 totals 12 residues. With 0 bases removed from V and 5 bases from J, the gap between germline ends came to 1 base.

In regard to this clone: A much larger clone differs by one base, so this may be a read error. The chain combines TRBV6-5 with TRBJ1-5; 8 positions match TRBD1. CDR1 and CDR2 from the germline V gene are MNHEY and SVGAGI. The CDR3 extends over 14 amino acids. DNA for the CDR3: TGTGCCAGCAAGTCCAGGGGGCTCAATCGGCCCCAGCATTTT. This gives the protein CASKSRGLNRPQHF.

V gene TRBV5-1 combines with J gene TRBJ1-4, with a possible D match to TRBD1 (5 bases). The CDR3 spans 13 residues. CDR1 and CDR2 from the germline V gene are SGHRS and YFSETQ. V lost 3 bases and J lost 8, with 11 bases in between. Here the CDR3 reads CASSWQGNEKLFF. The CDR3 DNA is TGCGCCAGCAGCTGGCAGGGAAACGAAAAACTGTTTTTT.

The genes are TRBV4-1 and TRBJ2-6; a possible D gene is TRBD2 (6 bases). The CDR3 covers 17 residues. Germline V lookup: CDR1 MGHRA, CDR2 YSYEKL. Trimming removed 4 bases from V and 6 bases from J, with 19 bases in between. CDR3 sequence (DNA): TGCGCCAGCAGCCGCCTTAGCGGACTCGCTGCGGCCAACGTCCTGACTTTC. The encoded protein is CASSRLSGLAAANVLTF.

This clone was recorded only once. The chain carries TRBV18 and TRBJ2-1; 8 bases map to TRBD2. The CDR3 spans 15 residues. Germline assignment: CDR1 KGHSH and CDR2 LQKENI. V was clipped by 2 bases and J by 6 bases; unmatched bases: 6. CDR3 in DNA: TGTGCCAGCTCACCAGGAAGCGGGAGTATCAATGAGCAGTTCTTC. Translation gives CASSPGSGSINEQFF.

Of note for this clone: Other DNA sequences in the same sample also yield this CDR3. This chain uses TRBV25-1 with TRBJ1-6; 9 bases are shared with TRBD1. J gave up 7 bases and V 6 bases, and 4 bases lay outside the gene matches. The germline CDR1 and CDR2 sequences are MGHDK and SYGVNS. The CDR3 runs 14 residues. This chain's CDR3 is CASRPDRGNSPLHF. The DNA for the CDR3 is TGTGCCAGCAGACCAGACAGGGGGAATTCACCCCTCCACTTT.

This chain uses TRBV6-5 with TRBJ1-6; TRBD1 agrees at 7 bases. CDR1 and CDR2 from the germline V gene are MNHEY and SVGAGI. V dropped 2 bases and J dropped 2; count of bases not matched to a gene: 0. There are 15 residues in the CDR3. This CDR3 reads CASSYGQAYNSPLHF. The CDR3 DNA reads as TGTGCCAGCAGTTACGGACAGGCCTATAATTCACCCCTCCACTTT.

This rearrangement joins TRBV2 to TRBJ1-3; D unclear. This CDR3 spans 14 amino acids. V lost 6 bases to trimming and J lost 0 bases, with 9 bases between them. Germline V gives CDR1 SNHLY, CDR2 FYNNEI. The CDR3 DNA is TGTGCCAGCAGCCCCAGCTACTCTGGAAACACCATATATTTT. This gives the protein CASSPSYSGNTIYF.

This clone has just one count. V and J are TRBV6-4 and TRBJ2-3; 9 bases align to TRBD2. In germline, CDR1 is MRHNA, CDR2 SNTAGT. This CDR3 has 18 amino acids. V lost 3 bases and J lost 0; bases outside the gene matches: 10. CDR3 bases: TGTGCCAGCAGTGAAATGGGACTAGCTTCTACCAGCACAGATACGCAGTATTTT. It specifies CASSEMGLASTSTDTQYF.

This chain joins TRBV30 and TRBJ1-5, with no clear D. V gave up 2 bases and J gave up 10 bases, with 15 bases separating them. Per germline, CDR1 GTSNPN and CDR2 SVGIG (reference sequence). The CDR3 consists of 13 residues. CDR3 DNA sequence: TGTGCCTGGAGTACCGCCTCCCTGGGTCCCCAGCATTTT. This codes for CAWSTASLGPQHF.

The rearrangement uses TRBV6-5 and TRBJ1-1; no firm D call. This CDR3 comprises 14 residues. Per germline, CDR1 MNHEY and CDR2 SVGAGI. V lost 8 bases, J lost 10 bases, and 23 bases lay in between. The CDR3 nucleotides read TGTGCCAGCCGGCCCTCCGGGTCCGGGAAGAGAGCTTTCTTT. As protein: CASRPSGSGKRAFF.

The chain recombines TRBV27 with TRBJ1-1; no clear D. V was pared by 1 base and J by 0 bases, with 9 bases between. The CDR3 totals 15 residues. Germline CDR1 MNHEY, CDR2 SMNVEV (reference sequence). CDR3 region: CASSLFPRMNTEAFF. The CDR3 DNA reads TGTGCCAGCAGTTTATTCCCGAGGATGAACACTGAAGCTTTCTTT.

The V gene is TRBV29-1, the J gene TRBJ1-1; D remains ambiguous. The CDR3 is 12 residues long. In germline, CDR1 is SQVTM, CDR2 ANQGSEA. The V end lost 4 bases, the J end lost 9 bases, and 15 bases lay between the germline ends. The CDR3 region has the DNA TGCAGCGTTGTAAGGGAACTCCCTCAAGCTTTCTTT. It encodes CSVVRELPQAFF.

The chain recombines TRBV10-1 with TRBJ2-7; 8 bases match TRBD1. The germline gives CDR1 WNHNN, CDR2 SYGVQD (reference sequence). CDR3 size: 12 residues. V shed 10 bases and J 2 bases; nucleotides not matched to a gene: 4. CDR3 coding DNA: TGCGCCACCCCGGGACAGGCCTACGAGCAGTACTTC. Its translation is CATPGQAYEQYF.

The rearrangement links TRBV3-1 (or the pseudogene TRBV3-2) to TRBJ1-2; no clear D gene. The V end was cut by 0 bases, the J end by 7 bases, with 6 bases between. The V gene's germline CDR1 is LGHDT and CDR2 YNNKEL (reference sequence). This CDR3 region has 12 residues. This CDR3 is CASSQEGFGYTF. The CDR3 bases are TGTGCCAGCAGCCAAGAAGGTTTTGGCTACACCTTC.

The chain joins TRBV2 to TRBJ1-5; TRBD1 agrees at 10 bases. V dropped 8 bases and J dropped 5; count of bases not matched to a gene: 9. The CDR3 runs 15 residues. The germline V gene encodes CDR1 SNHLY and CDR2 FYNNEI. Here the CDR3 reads CASYAGQGPDQPQHF. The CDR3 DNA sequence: TGTGCCAGCTATGCGGGACAGGGGCCAGATCAGCCCCAGCATTTT.

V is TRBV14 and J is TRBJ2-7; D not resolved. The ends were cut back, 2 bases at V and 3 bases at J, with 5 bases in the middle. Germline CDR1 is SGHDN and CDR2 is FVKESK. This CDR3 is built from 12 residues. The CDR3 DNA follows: TGTGCCAGCAGCCAAAGCCTCTACGAGCAGTACTTC. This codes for CASSQSLYEQYF.

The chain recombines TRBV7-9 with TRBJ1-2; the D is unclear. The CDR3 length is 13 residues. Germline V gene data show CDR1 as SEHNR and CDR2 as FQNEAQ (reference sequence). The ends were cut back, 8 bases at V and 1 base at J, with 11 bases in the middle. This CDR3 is CASEDPYNYGYTF. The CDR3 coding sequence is TGTGCCAGCGAAGACCCTTATAACTATGGCTACACCTTC.

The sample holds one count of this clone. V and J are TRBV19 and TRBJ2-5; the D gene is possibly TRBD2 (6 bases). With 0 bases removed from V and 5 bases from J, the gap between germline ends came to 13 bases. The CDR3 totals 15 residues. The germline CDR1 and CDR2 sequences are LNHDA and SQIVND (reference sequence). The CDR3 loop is CASSIDVVGGETQYF. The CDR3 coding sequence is TGTGCCAGTAGTATAGATGTGGTTGGAGGGGAGACCCAGTACTTC.

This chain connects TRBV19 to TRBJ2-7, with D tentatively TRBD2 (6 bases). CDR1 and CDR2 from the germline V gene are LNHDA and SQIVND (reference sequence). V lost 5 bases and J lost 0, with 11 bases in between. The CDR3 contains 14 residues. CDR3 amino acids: CASSEGLFSYEQYF. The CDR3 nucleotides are TGTGCCAGTAGTGAAGGACTATTCTCCTACGAGCAGTACTTC.

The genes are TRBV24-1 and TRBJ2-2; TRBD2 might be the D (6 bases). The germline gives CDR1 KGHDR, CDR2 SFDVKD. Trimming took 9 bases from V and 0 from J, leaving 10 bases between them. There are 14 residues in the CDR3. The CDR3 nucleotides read TGTGCCACCGGCGGGGCAGCGAACACCGGGGAGCTGTTTTTT. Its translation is CATGGAANTGELFF.

CDR3 region: CASSQDPASKDEQFF. In DNA, the CDR3 is TGTGCCAGCAGCCAAGATCCCGCTAGTAAAGATGAGCAGTTCTTC. The V and J genes are TRBV4-2 and TRBJ2-1; no definite D call. Germline CDR1 is LGHNA and CDR2 is YNFKEQ. The V gene lost 0 bases and the J gene lost 8 bases, with 14 bases spanning the gap. The CDR3 loop spans 15 amino acids.

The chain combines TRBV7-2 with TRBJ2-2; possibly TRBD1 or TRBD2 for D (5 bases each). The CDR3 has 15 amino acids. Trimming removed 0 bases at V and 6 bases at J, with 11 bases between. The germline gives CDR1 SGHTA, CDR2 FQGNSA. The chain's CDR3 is CASSLARVGAGELFF. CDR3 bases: TGTGCCAGCAGCTTAGCGCGGGTGGGGGCCGGGGAGCTGTTTTTT.

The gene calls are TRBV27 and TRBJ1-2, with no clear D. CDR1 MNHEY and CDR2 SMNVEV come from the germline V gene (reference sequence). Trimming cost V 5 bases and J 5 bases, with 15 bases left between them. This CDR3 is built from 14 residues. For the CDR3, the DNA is TGTGCCAGCAGTCCGGGAGGGAGTCAGTATGGCTACACCTTC. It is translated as CASSPGGSQYGYTF.